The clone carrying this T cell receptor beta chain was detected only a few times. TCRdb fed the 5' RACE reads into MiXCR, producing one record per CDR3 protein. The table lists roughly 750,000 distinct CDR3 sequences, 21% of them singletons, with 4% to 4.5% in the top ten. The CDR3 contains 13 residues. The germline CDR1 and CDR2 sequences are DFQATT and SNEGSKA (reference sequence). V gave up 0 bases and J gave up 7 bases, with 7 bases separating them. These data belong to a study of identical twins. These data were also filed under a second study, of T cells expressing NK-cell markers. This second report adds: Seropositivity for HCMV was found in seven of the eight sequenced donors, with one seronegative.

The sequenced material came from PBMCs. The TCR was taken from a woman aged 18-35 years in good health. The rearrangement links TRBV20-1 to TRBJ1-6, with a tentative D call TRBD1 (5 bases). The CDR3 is CSAREGGNSPLHF. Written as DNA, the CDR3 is TGCAGTGCTAGAGAGGGGGGGAATTCACCCCTCCACTTT.